These T cell receptor beta chains were read from a single sample in a study of blood T cells in healthy people across ages. TCRdb used MiXCR to reprocess the 5' RACE reads, holding one entry per CDR3 protein. There are under 800,000 distinct CDR3 sequences in the sample; over 20% occur only once, and roughly 3.7% lies in the top ten. The sample was blood. These receptors were obtained from a man between 65 and 85 years old in good health. CDR3s include the opening cysteine and the closing phenylalanine or tryptophan. The D gene is left open where the match is weak. Where a row states a size, it is once, few, many or the class of an expanded clone; other rows omit it.

V gene,D gene,clone size,J gene,CDR3 DNA,CDR3 protein
TRBV6-1,TRBD2,NA,TRBJ2-3,TGTGCCAGCACGACTAGCGGGAGGCCTACGTATTTCACAGATACGCAGTATTTT,CASTTSGRPTYFTDTQYF
TRBV3-1,NA,NA,TRBJ1-1,TGTGCCAGCAGCCATCGAGGGGGGGGCACTGAAGCTTTCTTT,CASSHRGGGTEAFF
TRBV20-1,NA,few,TRBJ2-5,TGCAGTGCTAGAGATTCCCGGCGAGGGGAAATAGAGACCCAGTGCTTC,CSARDSRRGEIETQCF
TRBV20-1,TRBD1,few,TRBJ2-5,TGCAGTGCAGGGGACAGGGGGAAAGAGACCCAGTACTTC,CSAGDRGKETQYF
TRBV4-2,NA,few,TRBJ2-3,TGTGCCAGCAGCCAACTCCGACACACGAACACAGATACGCAGTATTTT,CASSQLRHTNTDTQYF
TRBV20-1,TRBD2,few,TRBJ2-1,TGCAGTGCTCTTGGACTAGCGGGAGCCAATGAGCAGTTCTTC,CSALGLAGANEQFF
TRBV7-2,NA,few,TRBJ2-7,TGTGCCAGCAGCTTAGTAAGCGACAGAGGCTCCGAGCAGTACTTC,CASSLVSDRGSEQYF
TRBV20-1,TRBD2,NA,TRBJ2-3,TGCAGTGCTAGAGATTTGAGGACTAGCGGGAGTAGGGCAGATACGCAGTATTTT,CSARDLRTSGSRADTQYF
TRBV28,NA,few,TRBJ2-6,TGTGCCAGCAGTAAGGGTGGGGGGGCCAACGTCCTGACTTTC,CASSKGGGANVLTF
TRBV12-3/TRBV12-4,TRBD2,few,TRBJ2-4,TGTGCCAGCCGAACCGGGACTAGCGGGAGAGGGAACATTCAGTACTTC,CASRTGTSGRGNIQYF
TRBV5-1,NA,NA,TRBJ2-1,TGCGCCAGCAGCTTGGGAGGGACCACTCAGAATGAGCAGTTCTTC,CASSLGGTTQNEQFF
TRBV28,TRBD2,NA,TRBJ2-7,TGTGCCAGCGGCCTAGCGGGAGTTACCTACGAGCAGTACTTC,CASGLAGVTYEQYF
TRBV27,TRBD1,NA,TRBJ1-2,TGTGCCAGCAGTCCCGGACAGGGAGGAAGCTACACCTTC,CASSPGQGGSYTF
TRBV28,NA,NA,TRBJ2-7,TGTGCCAGCAGTATCTCCTACACCGGACAGCCGGATTCCTACGAGCAGTACTTC,CASSISYTGQPDSYEQYF
TRBV12-3/TRBV12-4,NA,few,TRBJ2-5,TGTGTCAGCACCACAATCTCTGGCGGGTACCAAGAGACCCAGTACTTC,CVSTTISGGYQETQYF
TRBV21-1,NA,NA,TRBJ2-1,TGTGCCCCCCAAGGCCCATCGTACTACAATGAGCAGTTCTTC,CAPQGPSYYNEQFF
TRBV20-1,TRBD1,NA,TRBJ2-5,TGCAGTGCTCAGGGGACAGAGACCCAAGAGACCCAGTACTTC,CSAQGTETQETQYF
TRBV3-1,NA,few,TRBJ1-3,TGTGCCAGCAGCCAACCTGGCTCTGGAAACACCATATATTTT,CASSQPGSGNTIYF
TRBV20-1,NA,NA,TRBJ2-7,TGCAGTGCTAACAGGGGGGGCGAGCAGTACTTC,CSANRGGEQYF
TRBV12-3/TRBV12-4,NA,NA,TRBJ1-4,TGTGCCAGCAGTTGGGGCAGGGCCGCTAATGAAAAACTGTTTTTT,CASSWGRAANEKLFF
TRBV29-1,NA,NA,TRBJ2-1,TGCAGCGTCGACCTTTTCGGGACTGCGCAATTAAACTCCTACAATGAGCAGTTCTTC,CSVDLFGTAQLNSYNEQFF
TRBV18,NA,many,TRBJ1-4,TGTGCCAGCTCTCCACAGGGACGGAGTGGCGAAAAACTGTTTTTT,CASSPQGRSGEKLFF
TRBV27,NA,NA,TRBJ1-4,TGTGCCAGCAGCTTATGGGGGGGGAATGAAAAACTGTTTTTT,CASSLWGGNEKLFF
TRBV27,NA,once,TRBJ2-7,TGTGCCAGCAGTTTATCGCCAGGCCCCGAGCAGTACTTC,CASSLSPGPEQYF
TRBV6-1,NA,few,TRBJ2-7,TGTGCCAGCACCCCGGGGCAGGGGAATATACACGAGCAGTACTTC,CASTPGQGNIHEQYF
TRBV14,TRBD2,few,TRBJ2-5,TGTGCCAGCAGCCAAGAAAGGCTAGCGGGCCTCCAAGAGACCCAGTACTTC,CASSQERLAGLQETQYF
TRBV6-1,NA,few,TRBJ2-5,TGTGCCAGCAGTAAGGAGGTAGCGGAGCACCAAGAGGCCCAGTACTTC,CASSKEVAEHQEAQYF
TRBV25-1,TRBD2,few,TRBJ2-7,TGTGCCAGCATCCTAGAGGGAGGGGACCCCTCAACCTACGAGCAGTACTTC,CASILEGGDPSTYEQYF
TRBV6-1,NA,many,TRBJ2-7,TGTGCCAGCTATGCTCGCGGGTACAACTACGAGCAGTACTTC,CASYARGYNYEQYF
TRBV7-2,NA,NA,TRBJ2-4,TGTGCCAGCAGCCAGAGGGGTGCGGACTCCGTAGCCAAAAACATTCAGTACTTC,CASSQRGADSVAKNIQYF
TRBV20-1,NA,few,TRBJ1-2,TGCAGTGTTCCCCGAGCTAACTATGGCTACACCTTC,CSVPRANYGYTF
TRBV12-5,NA,NA,TRBJ2-2,TGTGCTAGTGGTTTGGGCACCGGGGAGCTGTTTTTT,CASGLGTGELFF
TRBV20-1,NA,few,TRBJ2-7,TGCAGTGCTACAAGGCTCGGCGGGGCAGGCTACGAGCAGTACTTC,CSATRLGGAGYEQYF
TRBV4-1,NA,few,TRBJ2-7,TGCGCCAGCAGCCAAGACCCGAAATCCTACGAGCAGTACTTC,CASSQDPKSYEQYF
TRBV6-5,NA,few,TRBJ2-3,TGTGCCAGCAGTTACTCGCTTATTGTTGGGGGCAGTACGCAGTATTTT,CASSYSLIVGGSTQYF
TRBV27,TRBD1,NA,TRBJ2-4,TGTGCCAGCAGTCCTCGGGGACAGGGAAACATTCAGTACTTC,CASSPRGQGNIQYF
TRBV6-5,TRBD1,few,TRBJ2-7,TGTGCCAGCAGTTACAGGACAGGGGGCTGGTACGAGCAGTACTTC,CASSYRTGGWYEQYF
TRBV4-1,TRBD2,NA,TRBJ2-7,TGCGCCAGCAGCCAGGCGGGGGGCATCGACGAGCAGTACTTC,CASSQAGGIDEQYF
TRBV7-9,NA,once,TRBJ2-2,TGTGCCAGCAGCTTAGTGGAGGCGGGGGAGCTGTTTTTT,CASSLVEAGELFF
TRBV7-2,NA,NA,TRBJ2-7,TGTGCCAGCAGCCGGAAATCGGGGGAGCAGTACTTC,CASSRKSGEQYF
TRBV10-3,NA,few,TRBJ2-6,TGTGCCATCAGTGATTCCCTCCTAAGCTCTGGGGCCAACGTCCTGACTTTC,CAISDSLLSSGANVLTF
TRBV28,NA,NA,TRBJ1-2,TGTGCCAGCAGTTTAAACCCGGGACCGGGGGTCTACACCTTC,CASSLNPGPGVYTF
TRBV4-2,TRBD2,NA,TRBJ2-7,TGTGCCAGCAGCCAACCGGGAGGGAACTCCTACGAGCAGTACTTC,CASSQPGGNSYEQYF
TRBV10-3,TRBD2,NA,TRBJ2-3,TGTGCCATCAGTGAGAGCGCTAGCGGGAAGACAGATACGCAGTATTTT,CAISESASGKTDTQYF
TRBV12-3/TRBV12-4,NA,NA,TRBJ2-1,TGTGCCAGCAGTTTAGCGGCCCACGTCTACAATGAGCAGTTCTTC,CASSLAAHVYNEQFF
TRBV2,NA,few,TRBJ2-3,TGTGCCAACAAGAGACGGAACACAGATACGCAGTATTTT,CANKRRNTDTQYF
TRBV6-2/TRBV6-3,NA,few,TRBJ2-3,TGTGCCAGCAGTTACTCCTCTCTTGGAGGGACAGATACGCAGTATTTT,CASSYSSLGGTDTQYF
TRBV10-3,TRBD2,NA,TRBJ2-1,TGTGCCATCAGTGAGGCAACGGGAGGGTACAATGAGCAGTTCTTC,CAISEATGGYNEQFF
TRBV3-1,TRBD2,NA,TRBJ2-5,TGTGCCAGCAGCCAGGAAACTAGCGGGAGGGCCCAGTACTTC,CASSQETSGRAQYF
TRBV27,TRBD1,NA,TRBJ1-5,TGTGCCAGCAGTCCGCACACTCCGTGGGGGGGGACAGGGTATTATCAGCCCCAGCATTTT,CASSPHTPWGGTGYYQPQHF
TRBV29-1,NA,few,TRBJ2-7,TGCAGCGTTGAAGACCGTGTAGGGGAGGACTACGAGCAGTACTTC,CSVEDRVGEDYEQYF
TRBV2,NA,few,TRBJ2-4,TGTGCCAGCAGTGAGGGGGTAGGGGTAAACATTCAGTACTTC,CASSEGVGVNIQYF
TRBV7-9,NA,once,TRBJ1-4,TGTGCCAGCAGCACCGGACGGGTAAATGAAAAACTGTTTTTT,CASSTGRVNEKLFF